The 9 T cell receptor beta chains reported below all come from one sample, sequenced in a study of T cells in Graves' hyperthyroidism and ophthalmopathy. Template material for amplifying TCR beta CDR3 regions consisted of RNA transcripts. A set of HTBI primers served as the primers for a first-round RT-PCR of the TCR CDR3. TCRdb re-derived calls from the multiplex PCR reads in MiXCR, one entry per CDR3 protein. The table has 200,000 or so distinct CDR3 sequences, about a sixth seen once. Sequencing was carried out using blood. Receptors originate from a woman aged 45-65 years with Graves' hyperthyroidism.

The chain carries TRBV14 and TRBJ2-1; the D gene could be TRBD1 or TRBD2 (5 bases each). This CDR3 has 13 residues. Germline V gene sequence: CDR1 SGHDN, CDR2 FVKESK. V was shortened by 4 bases and J by 11 bases, with 15 bases between the two germline ends. The CDR3 loop is CASSPDRGSKQFF. In DNA, the CDR3 is TGTGCCAGCAGCCCCGACCGGGGCTCGAAGCAGTTCTTC. Variable domain in full (rest from reference TRBV14 and TRBJ2-1): EAGVTQFPSHSVIEKGQTVTLRCDPISGHDNLYWYRRVMGKEIKFLLHFVKESKQDESGMPNNRFLAERTGGTYSTLKVQPAELEDSGVYFCASSPDRGSKQFFGPGTRLTVL.

This clonotype was picked up a small number of times. V gene TRBV10-2 combines with J gene TRBJ1-3; D is possibly TRBD1 (6 bases). Germline CDR1 WSHSY, CDR2 SAAADI. This CDR3 has 15 residues. V was trimmed by 2 bases and J by 4 bases, leaving 12 bases between them. The CDR3 DNA reads TGCGCCAGCAGTGAGGGGCAGGGGAGCGGAAACACCATATATTTT. Protein: CASSEGQGSGNTIYF.

The chain links TRBV20-1 to TRBJ1-4, with a tentative D call TRBD1 (5 bases). The germline V gene has CDR1 DFQATT and CDR2 SNEGSKA (reference sequence). This CDR3 is built from 14 residues. The germline V and J ends were trimmed by 2 bases and 8 bases, with 15 bases remaining between them. CDR3 bases: TGCAGTGCTAGAAGGGACGCAGGCAGCGAAAAACTGTTTTTT. It encodes CSARRDAGSEKLFF.

This clonotype has only a few counts. The chain couples TRBV7-2 to TRBJ2-5; 11 positions match TRBD1. The CDR3 is 20 amino acids. Germline V CDR1 and CDR2: SGHTA, FQGNSA. The V segment lost 5 bases and the J segment 5 bases; nucleotides outside the gene matches: 22. The CDR3 here is CASSTKPSGTGGSLLETQYF. DNA of the CDR3: TGTGCCAGCAGCACAAAACCCTCCGGGACAGGGGGATCGTTGCTTGAGACCCAGTACTTC. The variable domain in full, with the rest retrieved from reference TRBV7-2 and TRBJ2-5, is GAGVSQSPSNKVTEKGKDVELRCDPISGHTALYWYRQSLGQGLEFLIYFQGNSAPDKSGLPSDRFSAERTGGSVSTLTIQRTQQEDSAVYLCASSTKPSGTGGSLLETQYFGPGTRLLVL.

For this clonotype: Possible read error: a much larger clone is one base away. This rearrangement joins TRBV29-1 to TRBJ2-7; 14 positions match TRBD2. The CDR3 has 13 amino acids. CDR1 and CDR2 (germline): SQVTM, ANQGSEA. The CDR3 protein is CSAGLAGVGEQHF. The DNA of the CDR3 is TGCAGCGCGGGACTAGCGGGAGTGGGCGAGCAGCACTTC.

This clonotype was recorded a few times. The chain is built from TRBV6-1 and TRBJ2-7; tentatively, D is TRBD2 (7 bases). The CDR3 sequence is 14 residues long. Trimming removed 5 bases at V and 3 bases at J, with 14 bases between. Germline values: CDR1 MNHNS, CDR2 SASEGT. In nucleotides, the CDR3 is TGTGCCAGCAGTACCCGGGGAGGGGGCTACGAGCAGTACTTC. The encoded protein is CASSTRGGGYEQYF.

Many counts were recorded for this clonotype. This chain links TRBV28 with TRBJ1-1; D uncertain. Trimming removed 6 bases at V and 8 bases at J, with 16 bases between. The CDR3 runs to 13 residues. The germline V gene has CDR1 MDHEN and CDR2 SYDVKM. The CDR3 DNA reads as TGTGCCAGCAGACCAAGACGACGCTCGGAAGCTTTCTTT. Residues: CASRPRRRSEAFF.

This clonotype was seen many times. The chain combines TRBV6-1 with TRBJ2-1; the match to TRBD2 covers 7 bases. Germline values: CDR1 MNHNS, CDR2 SASEGT. Unmatched junction bases numbered 3, after V lost 5 bases and J lost 5 bases. The CDR3 length is 13 residues. The CDR3 sequence: CASSTSGNNEQFF. CDR3 bases: TGTGCCAGCAGTACAAGCGGGAACAATGAGCAGTTCTTC.

The sample holds many counts of this clonotype. This chain connects TRBV4-1 to TRBJ1-4, with a possible D match to TRBD1 (6 bases). The CDR3 has 18 amino acids. From germline, CDR1 is MGHRA and CDR2 YSYEKL. Trimming took off 4 bases at V and 0 bases at J, with 18 bases between the two ends. The CDR3 region is CASSLNPGHLATNEKLFF. CDR3 nucleotides: TGCGCCAGCAGCCTAAATCCGGGACACCTTGCAACTAATGAAAAACTGTTTTTT.